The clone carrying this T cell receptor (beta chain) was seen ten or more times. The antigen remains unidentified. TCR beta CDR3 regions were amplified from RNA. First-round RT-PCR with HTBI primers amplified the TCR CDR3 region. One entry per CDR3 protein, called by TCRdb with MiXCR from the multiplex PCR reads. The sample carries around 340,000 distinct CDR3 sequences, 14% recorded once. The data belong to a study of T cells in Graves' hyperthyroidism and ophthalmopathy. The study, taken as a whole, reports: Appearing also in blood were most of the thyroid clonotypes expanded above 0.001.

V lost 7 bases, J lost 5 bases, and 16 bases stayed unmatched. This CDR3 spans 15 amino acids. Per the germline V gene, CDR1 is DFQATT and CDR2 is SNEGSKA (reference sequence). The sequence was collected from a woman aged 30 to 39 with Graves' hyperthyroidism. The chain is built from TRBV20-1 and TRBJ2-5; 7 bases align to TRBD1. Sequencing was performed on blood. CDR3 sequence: CSGDGAQGRGETQYF. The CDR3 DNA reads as TGCAGTGGTGATGGGGCACAGGGGAGAGGGGAGACCCAGTACTTC.